This T cell receptor beta chain was recovered during a study of vaccination effects on CD4 cells after COVID-19. Across the whole study: Post-vaccine sample collection fell at a median of 72 days after the second dose.

V was pared by 0 bases and J by 8 bases, with 15 bases between. Germline assignment: CDR1 KGHSH and CDR2 LQKENI. The length of the CDR3 is 15 residues. Overall study results and limits: The study dataset contains few convalescent patients and includes no early post-infection timepoints.

Subsequent to a culture period of less than twelve days, CD4+ T cells were isolated. This individual tested PCR-positive for SARS-CoV-2 infection between March and December 2020. Vaccine administered to participants consisted of two doses of either BNT162b2 or mRNA-1273. It was on days 3 and 7 that half the medium was replaced with IL-2 medium. In the case of this clone: Antigen: not known.

Using immunoSEQ multiplex PCR, the repertoire was profiled, and TCRdb retains in-frame clones only, with some absent. The data show some 46,000 clones, over 65% seen once. This TCR was recovered from a human donor who had a prior SARS-CoV-2 infection. The source was CD4+ T cells from PBMCs cultured without peptide, collected after COVID-19 vaccination. This chain connects TRBV18 to TRBJ2-3; D perhaps matches TRBD1 (6 bases). This chain's CDR3 is CASSPPLGTQGTQYF. The CDR3 DNA is TGTGCCAGCTCACCACCGTTAGGAACACAGGGTACGCAGTATTTT.